One and the same sample provided the 32 T cell receptor beta chains below, sequenced in a study of CD4+ T cells in melanoma. The method was immunoSEQ multiplex PCR; TCRdb's version includes in-frame clones alone and lacks a portion of them. Of around 7,000 clones in the sample, 45% to 60% were seen once. Sequencing was done on a sample of cells from a culture (not recorded whether cultured in vitro). These TCRs come from a human donor with melanoma.

The rearrangement links TRBV2 to TRBJ2-7; D remains ambiguous. With 8 bases removed from V and 3 bases from J, the gap between germline ends came to 14 bases. The germline V gene encodes CDR1 SNHLY and CDR2 FYNNEI. The CDR3 is 13 amino acids. CDR3 loop: CASAIPLSYEQYF. The CDR3 DNA reads TGTGCCAGCGCGATCCCCCTAAGCTACGAGCAGTACTTC.

V gene TRBV5-6 combines with J gene TRBJ2-3; a possible D gene is TRBD2 (5 bases). The germline CDR1 and CDR2 sequences are SGHDT and YYEEEE. The CDR3 spans 13 residues. V was trimmed by 2 bases and J by 4 bases, leaving 8 bases between them. The CDR3 sequence: CASSFLRADTQYF. The CDR3 DNA is TGTGCCAGCAGCTTCCTGAGGGCAGATACGCAGTATTTT.

Within the sample, this clone is medium-sized (0.01 to 0.1%). V and J are TRBV5-1 and TRBJ2-7, with D perhaps matching TRBD1 (6 bases). Germline V CDR1 and CDR2: SGHRS, YFSETQ. V lost 2 bases and J lost 2, with 11 bases in between. CDR3 size: 14 residues. The CDR3, as DNA: TGCGCCAGCAGCTTAGGGACAACAACCTACGAGCAGTACTTC. As protein: CASSLGTTTYEQYF.

The chain employs TRBV19 and TRBJ1-2, with 10 bases matching TRBD1. The CDR3 runs 16 residues. Germline V gives CDR1 LNHDA, CDR2 SQIVND (reference sequence). V lost 0 bases and J lost 8; bases outside the gene matches: 9. The CDR3 is CASSIEDRGVGYGYTF. CDR3 bases: TGTGCCAGTAGTATAGAGGACAGGGGGGTCGGATACGGCTACACCTTC. Combining the CDR3 with reference TRBV19 and TRBJ1-2 gives the whole variable domain DGGITQSPKYLFRKEGQNVTLSCEQNLNHDAMYWYRQDPGQGLRLIYYSQIVNDFQKGDIAEGYSVSREKKESFPLTVTSAQKNPTAFYLCASSIEDRGVGYGYTFGSGTRLTVV.

This chain uses TRBV6-1 with TRBJ1-2; no clear D gene. There are 14 residues in the CDR3. V lost 7 bases and J 2 bases, leaving 14 bases between the germline ends. Germline loops: CDR1 MNHNS, CDR2 SASEGT. The CDR3 region has the DNA TGTGCCAGCATATTACTGGTCGGAAACTATGGCTACACCTTC. Translation: CASILLVGNYGYTF.

This clone was detected only a few times. The V gene is TRBV7-3, the J gene TRBJ1-2; D is uncertain. Germline V lookup: CDR1 SGHTA, CDR2 FQGTGA. V was pared by 2 bases and J by 3 bases, with 7 bases between. The CDR3 runs 13 residues. CDR3 protein: CASSLGRDYGYTF. The CDR3 nucleotides read TGTGCCAGCAGCTTAGGAAGGGACTATGGCTACACCTTC.

This chain uses TRBV4-1 with TRBJ2-6; D tentatively fits TRBD1 or TRBD2 (5 bases each). The CDR3 spans 15 residues. Germline V gene sequence: CDR1 MGHRA, CDR2 YSYEKL. The V end lost 0 bases, the J end lost 9 bases, and 12 bases lay between the germline ends. In DNA, the CDR3 is TGCGCCAGCAGCCAAGATGAGGGGCACCGCAACGTCCTGACTTTC. As protein: CASSQDEGHRNVLTF.

The chain couples TRBV15 to TRBJ2-5; D remains unclear. Per germline, CDR1 LNHNV and CDR2 YYDKDF (reference sequence). V lost 5 bases, J lost 5 bases, and 18 bases lay in between. The CDR3 contains 15 residues. Here the CDR3 reads CATSPRPGGRETQYF. In DNA, the CDR3 is TGTGCCACCAGCCCACGGCCGGGTGGTCGGGAGACCCAGTACTTC.

V usage is TRBV11-3 and J usage is TRBJ2-7; 8 bases match TRBD1. There are 13 residues in the CDR3. Germline V gives CDR1 SGHNT, CDR2 YENEEA. V trimming: 5 bases; J trimming: 2 bases; junction bases outside the gene matches: 2. CDR3 coding DNA: TGTGCCAGCAGCGTGGGACAGGCCTACGAGCAGTACTTC. Its protein is CASSVGQAYEQYF.

CDR3 amino acids: CSVLNRGSTDTQYF. CDR3 sequence (DNA): TGCAGCGTTCTTAATCGGGGATCCACAGATACGCAGTATTTT. This chain connects TRBV29-1 to TRBJ2-3; D might be TRBD2 (5 bases). This CDR3 is built from 14 residues. The V end was cut by 5 bases, the J end by 2 bases, with 14 bases between. In germline, CDR1 is SQVTM, CDR2 ANQGSEA.

V usage is TRBV6-5 and J usage is TRBJ2-7; 10 bases line up with TRBD1. This CDR3 is 14 amino acids long. Germline trimming cut 5 bases from V and 6 bases from J; bases unmatched to any gene: 7. CDR1 MNHEY and CDR2 SVGAGI come from the germline V gene. Here the CDR3 reads CASSRNRDRGEQYF. The CDR3 nucleotides read TGTGCCAGCAGTCGGAACCGGGACAGGGGCGAGCAGTACTTC.

The chain combines TRBV5-1 with TRBJ2-3, with TRBD2 matching over 8 bases. V lost 0 bases, J lost 2 bases, and 5 bases stayed unmatched. CDR1 and CDR2 (germline): SGHRS, YFSETQ. The CDR3 extends over 16 amino acids. The CDR3: CASSLGTSWATDTQYF. The CDR3, as DNA: TGCGCCAGCAGCTTGGGGACTAGCTGGGCCACAGATACGCAGTATTTT.

This clone is classed as medium-sized. V usage is TRBV7-9 and J usage is TRBJ1-1; the D is unclear. V was clipped by 2 bases and J by 7 bases, with 8 bases between them. Germline V gives CDR1 SEHNR, CDR2 FQNEAQ (reference sequence). The CDR3 extends over 12 amino acids. CDR3 amino acids: CASSLSLSEAFF. In nucleotides, the CDR3 is TGTGCCAGCAGCTTATCCCTTAGTGAAGCTTTCTTT.

This chain links TRBV6-1 with TRBJ2-7; D may correspond to TRBD1 or TRBD2 (5 bases each). Germline V lookup: CDR1 MNHNS, CDR2 SASEGT. The V gene lost 7 bases and the J gene lost 2 bases, with 15 bases spanning the gap. The CDR3 runs 14 residues. The CDR3 region has the DNA TGTGCCAGCACCGTGGGCAGGGAGACCTACGAGCAGTACTTC. Translation gives CASTVGRETYEQYF.

This chain links TRBV2 with TRBJ1-5; D not certain. The CDR3 covers 15 residues. Trimming cost V 4 bases and J 0 bases, with 10 bases left between them. CDR1 is SNHLY and CDR2 is FYNNEI in the germline V gene. The CDR3 loop reads CASSGAADSNQPQHF. CDR3 coding DNA: TGTGCCAGCAGTGGGGCAGCTGATAGCAATCAGCCCCAGCATTTT. The complete variable domain, with remaining parts taken from reference TRBV2 and TRBJ1-5, reads EPEVTQTPSHQVTQMGQEVILRCVPISNHLYFYWYRQILGQKVEFLVSFYNNEISEKSEIFDDQFSVERPDGSNFTLKIRSTKLEDSAMYFCASSGAADSNQPQHFGDGTRLSIL.

The chain couples TRBV27 to TRBJ1-2, with unresolved D. In germline, CDR1 is MNHEY, CDR2 SMNVEV (reference sequence). This CDR3 is 13 amino acids long. V gave up 3 bases and J gave up 0 bases, with 5 bases separating them. The chain's CDR3 is CASSFGANYGYTF. The CDR3 region has the DNA TGTGCCAGCAGTTTCGGGGCTAACTATGGCTACACCTTC.

J is TRBJ2-5 and V is TRBV7-9; the match to TRBD2 covers 7 bases. The germline gives CDR1 SEHNR, CDR2 FQNEAQ (reference sequence). CDR3 length: 17 residues. J lost 2 bases, V lost 2 bases, and 11 bases had no gene match. CDR3 residues: CASSLNLALAVQETQYF. The DNA for the CDR3 is TGTGCCAGCAGCTTAAACCTCGCGCTAGCGGTACAAGAGACCCAGTACTTC.

A few counts support this clone. The chain links TRBV2 to TRBJ2-5, with 9 bases that match TRBD1. Trimming took 1 base from V and 2 from J; bases not matched to a gene: 5. The CDR3 sequence is 16 residues long. Per germline, CDR1 SNHLY and CDR2 FYNNEI. Written as DNA, the CDR3 is TGTGCCAGCAGTGAAGAAGCGGGGACAGGGCAAGAGACCCAGTACTTC. It codes for CASSEEAGTGQETQYF.

This rearrangement joins TRBV5-6 to TRBJ1-2; D is unresolved. V was pared by 2 bases and J by 5 bases, with 7 bases between. This CDR3 comprises 12 residues. The germline V gene encodes CDR1 SGHDT and CDR2 YYEEEE. CDR3 loop: CASSLYPYGYTF. The CDR3 bases are TGTGCCAGCAGCTTATACCCATATGGCTACACCTTC.

V gene TRBV5-1 combines with J gene TRBJ2-1; D gene uncertain. V lost 0 bases and J lost 6, with 13 bases in between. CDR1 and CDR2 from the germline V gene are SGHRS and YFSETQ. The CDR3 is made up of 15 amino acids. CDR3 protein: CASSLALVWANEQFF. The CDR3 nucleotides read TGCGCCAGCAGCTTGGCCCTGGTGTGGGCCAATGAGCAGTTCTTC.

V is TRBV7-9 and J is TRBJ2-3, with a possible D match to TRBD1 (6 bases). This CDR3 is 15 amino acids long. The V gene's germline CDR1 is SEHNR and CDR2 FQNEAQ (reference sequence). The V end was cut by 6 bases, the J end by 4 bases, with 17 bases between. The CDR3 loop is CASRGGEGVPDTQYF. Here the CDR3 DNA reads TGTGCCAGCAGAGGGGGAGAGGGGGTGCCAGATACGCAGTATTTT.

V and J are TRBV6-5 and TRBJ2-7; D not certain. Germline CDR1 and CDR2: MNHEY and SVGAGI. The V end lost 2 bases, the J end lost 2 bases, and 13 bases lay between the germline ends. The CDR3 extends over 15 amino acids. CDR3 bases: TGTGCCAGCAGTTACAATGGTATTTCCACCTACGAGCAGTACTTC. Its translation: CASSYNGISTYEQYF.

V is TRBV10-3 and J is TRBJ1-2; no clear D. V was cut by 4 bases and J by 6 bases, with 15 bases left in between. CDR1 ENHRY and CDR2 SYGVKD come from the germline V gene. The CDR3 has 14 amino acids. CDR3 in amino acids: CAISATDGPDGYTF. For the CDR3, the DNA is TGTGCCATCAGTGCCACCGACGGGCCGGATGGCTACACCTTC.

The rearrangement uses TRBV7-9 and TRBJ2-5, with D maybe TRBD1 (5 bases). This CDR3 is built from 18 residues. Between the trimmed V and J ends, which lost 5 bases and 4 bases, there was a span of 26 bases. CDR1 and CDR2 (germline): SEHNR, FQNEAQ (reference sequence). The CDR3 nucleotides are TGTGCCAGCAGCCCTCGAGCAGGGCATTCGAATATCGTAGAGACCCAGTACTTC. Translation gives CASSPRAGHSNIVETQYF.

This clone came up a few times. The chain uses TRBV7-6 and TRBJ2-7, with D maybe TRBD1 (6 bases). Trimming removed 2 bases at V and 3 bases at J, with 14 bases between. CDR1 is SGHVS, CDR2 FNYEAQ, per germline. This CDR3 spans 15 amino acids. The CDR3 spells CASSLFPGDRYEQYF. The CDR3 coding sequence is TGTGCCAGCAGCTTATTCCCAGGGGATCGCTACGAGCAGTACTTC. Complete variable domain (other parts from reference TRBV7-6 and TRBJ2-7): GAGVSQSPRYKVTKRGQDVALRCDPISGHVSLYWYRQALGQGPEFLTYFNYEAQQDKSGLPNDRFSAERPEGSISTLTIQRTEQRDSAMYRCASSLFPGDRYEQYFGPGTRLTVT.

The V and J genes are TRBV7-6 and TRBJ1-6; D not certain. Looked up from germline, CDR1 is SGHVS and CDR2 is FNYEAQ. V gave up 0 bases and J gave up 8 bases, with 8 bases separating them. This CDR3 has 14 residues. The DNA for the CDR3 is TGTGCCAGCAGCTTAGCTTTCGACTATTCACCCCTCCACTTT. Translated, it gives CASSLAFDYSPLHF.

The CDR3 is CASSLVGFTDTQYF. In DNA form, the CDR3 reads TGTGCCAGCAGCTTGGTCGGGTTCACAGATACGCAGTATTTT. The chain combines TRBV6-5 with TRBJ2-3; D remains ambiguous. The CDR3 consists of 14 residues. Germline V gives CDR1 MNHEY, CDR2 SVGAGI. V was pared by 6 bases and J by 2 bases, with 12 bases between.

The rearrangement joins TRBV20-1 to TRBJ2-1; D may be TRBD1 or TRBD2 (5 bases each). The CDR3 is made up of 11 amino acids. Looked up from germline, CDR1 is DFQATT and CDR2 is SNEGSKA (reference sequence). Between the trimmed V and J ends, which lost 4 bases and 10 bases, there was a span of 11 bases. The CDR3 sequence is CSATVGREQFF. The CDR3 DNA is TGCAGTGCTACTGTGGGACGGGAGCAGTTCTTC.

The rearrangement uses TRBV4-1 and TRBJ2-5, with D possibly TRBD2 on 5 matching bases. The V end lost 4 bases, the J end lost 7 bases, and 13 bases lay between the germline ends. Germline-derived CDR1 and CDR2 are MGHRA and YSYEKL. This CDR3 is built from 13 residues. The CDR3 loop reads CASSPIGIWTQYF. The CDR3 DNA sequence: TGCGCCAGCAGCCCAATCGGGATTTGGACCCAGTACTTC.

The V gene is TRBV4-1, the J gene TRBJ1-1, with D maybe TRBD1 (6 bases). Germline lookup yields CDR1 MGHRA and CDR2 YSYEKL. V dropped 6 bases and J dropped 1 base, with 27 bases sitting between them. This CDR3 is built from 19 residues. In nucleotides, the CDR3 is TGCGCCAGCAGACCACTTCCGGGACACCAAGAACGAAGGAACACTGAAGCTTTCTTT. It encodes CASRPLPGHQERRNTEAFF.

V and J are TRBV7-9 and TRBJ1-2, with D possibly TRBD1 on 5 matching bases. The germline gives CDR1 SEHNR, CDR2 FQNEAQ (reference sequence). Trimming took 2 bases from V and 0 from J, leaving 10 bases between them. The CDR3 is made up of 15 amino acids. CDR3 DNA sequence: TGTGCCAGCAGCTTAAGTGGGGCCCCTAACTATGGCTACACCTTC. Amino acid sequence: CASSLSGAPNYGYTF.

The chain joins TRBV9 to TRBJ1-1, with D possibly matching TRBD1 (5 bases). This CDR3 region has 15 residues. Germline CDR1 is SGDLS and CDR2 is YYNGEE. V was shortened by 4 bases and J by 5 bases, with 18 bases between the two germline ends. In DNA, the CDR3 is TGTGCCAGCAGCCCAAGGGTCGGAGGGACTACTGAAGCTTTCTTT. This translates into CASSPRVGGTTEAFF.